Here is one TCR beta chain with its context. Its antigen is not identified. Data came from immunoSEQ multiplex PCR; TCRdb stores just in-frame clones and leaves some out. Of some 80,000 clones listed, around 88% were seen once; the top ten hold 10%. Germline V lookup: CDR1 MDHEN, CDR2 SYDVKM. V was clipped by 11 bases and J by 5 bases, with 22 bases between them. The CDR3 contains 14 residues. These data belong to a study of T cell responses to AZD1222 COVID-19 vaccine. Findings and limits, study-wide: Within unmutated variant regions lay the reported targets of nearly half of spike-specific TCRs. Seropositive at baseline were only 5 or 6 AZD1222 recipients. Vaccine-associated CD4 TCRs spanned spike, dominant at 160-218 and 743-854.

The chain combines TRBV28 with TRBJ2-7, with D possibly TRBD2 on 7 matching bases. The specimen comprised peripheral blood, sampled 28 days after the second dose of the MenACWY control vaccine. The sequence came from an adult who received the MenACWY meningococcal vaccine as a control. CDR3 region: CAVFQGGAANEQYF. The CDR3 region has the DNA TGTGCCGTCTTTCAAGGGGGGGCAGCCAACGAGCAGTACTTC.